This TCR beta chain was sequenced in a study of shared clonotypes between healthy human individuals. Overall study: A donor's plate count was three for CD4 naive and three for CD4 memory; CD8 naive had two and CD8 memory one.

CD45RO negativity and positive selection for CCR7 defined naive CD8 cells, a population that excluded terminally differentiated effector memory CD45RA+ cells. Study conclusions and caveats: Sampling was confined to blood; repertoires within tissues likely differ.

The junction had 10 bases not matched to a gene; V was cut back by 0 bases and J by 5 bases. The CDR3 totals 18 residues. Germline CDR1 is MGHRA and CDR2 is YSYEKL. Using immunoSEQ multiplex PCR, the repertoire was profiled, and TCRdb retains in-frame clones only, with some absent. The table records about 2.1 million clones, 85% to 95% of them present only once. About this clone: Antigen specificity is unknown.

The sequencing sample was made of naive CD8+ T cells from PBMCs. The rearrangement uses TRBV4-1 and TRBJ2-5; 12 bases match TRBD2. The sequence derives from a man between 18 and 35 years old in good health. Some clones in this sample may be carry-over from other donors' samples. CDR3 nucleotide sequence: TGCGCCAGCAGCCAAGAGGCTAGCGGGAGGGCCGGGGATGAGACCCAGTACTTC. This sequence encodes CASSQEASGRAGDETQYF.